The clone carrying this TCR beta chain has a handful of counts. A single record per CDR3 protein comes from TCRdb applying MiXCR to the PCR reads. The table has about 12,000 distinct CDR3 sequences, roughly an eighth seen once; the top ten hold 20% to 30%. Per germline, CDR1 DFQATT and CDR2 SNEGSKA (reference sequence). This CDR3 contains 13 residues. The V and J ends lost 3 bases and 5 bases respectively, with 11 bases between them. The data originate from a study of CXCR3 chemokines and chemotherapy response in bladder cancer. Specimen collection occurred from a patient whose treatment included neoadjuvant chemotherapy. The chain employs TRBV20-1 and TRBJ2-1; a weak D match, TRBD2 (5 bases). The TCR comes from a human donor with bladder cancer that did not respond to neoadjuvant chemotherapy. The CDR3 nucleotides read TGCAGTGCTAGCCCGGGATGGGACAATGAGCAGTTCTTC. Protein product: CSASPGWDNEQFF.